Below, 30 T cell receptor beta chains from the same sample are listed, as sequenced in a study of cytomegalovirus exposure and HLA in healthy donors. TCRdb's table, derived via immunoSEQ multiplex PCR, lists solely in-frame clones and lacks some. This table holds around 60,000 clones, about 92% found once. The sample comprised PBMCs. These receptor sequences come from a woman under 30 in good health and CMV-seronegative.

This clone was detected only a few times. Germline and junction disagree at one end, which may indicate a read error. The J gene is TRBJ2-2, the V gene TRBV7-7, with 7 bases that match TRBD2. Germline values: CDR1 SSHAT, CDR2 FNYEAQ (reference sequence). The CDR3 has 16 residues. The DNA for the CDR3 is TGTGCTAGCAGCCCTACCCCCGGGACTACCGCCGGGGAGCTGTTTTTT. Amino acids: CASSPTPGTTAGELFF.

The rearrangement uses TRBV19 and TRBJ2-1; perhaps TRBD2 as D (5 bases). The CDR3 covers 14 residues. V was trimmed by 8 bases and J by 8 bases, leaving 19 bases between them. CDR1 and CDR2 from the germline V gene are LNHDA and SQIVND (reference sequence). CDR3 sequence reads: CASRVRMAGDEQFF. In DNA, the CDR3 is TGTGCCAGTCGTGTACGGATGGCGGGCGATGAGCAGTTCTTC.

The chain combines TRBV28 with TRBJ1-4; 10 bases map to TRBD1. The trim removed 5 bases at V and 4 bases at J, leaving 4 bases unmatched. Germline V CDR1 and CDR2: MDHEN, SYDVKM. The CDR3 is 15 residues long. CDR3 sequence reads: CASSTTGGLNEKLFF. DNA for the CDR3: TGTGCCAGCAGTACGACAGGGGGCCTTAATGAAAAACTGTTTTTT.

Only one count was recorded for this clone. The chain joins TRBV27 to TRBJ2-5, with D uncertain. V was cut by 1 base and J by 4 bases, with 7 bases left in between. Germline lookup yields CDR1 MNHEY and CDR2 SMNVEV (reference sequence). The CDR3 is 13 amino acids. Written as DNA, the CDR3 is TGTGCCAGCAGTTTATGGCCCATAGAGACCCAGTACTTC. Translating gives CASSLWPIETQYF.

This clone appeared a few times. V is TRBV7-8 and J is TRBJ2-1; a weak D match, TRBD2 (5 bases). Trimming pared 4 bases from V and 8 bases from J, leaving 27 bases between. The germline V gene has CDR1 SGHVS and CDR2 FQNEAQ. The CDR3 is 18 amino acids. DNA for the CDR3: TGTGCCAGCAGCTCAGCTCCCCCCGGGCCTATCACCGGGGATGAGCAGTTCTTC. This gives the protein CASSSAPPGPITGDEQFF.

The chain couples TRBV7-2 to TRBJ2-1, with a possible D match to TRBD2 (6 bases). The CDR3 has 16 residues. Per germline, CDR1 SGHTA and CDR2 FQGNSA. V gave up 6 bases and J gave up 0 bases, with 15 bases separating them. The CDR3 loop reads CASRLTGGSSYNEQFF. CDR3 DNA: TGTGCCAGCAGATTGACCGGGGGAAGCTCCTACAATGAGCAGTTCTTC.

The CDR3 protein is CASSHGVHGGIGGYTF. CDR3 coding DNA: TGCGCCAGCAGCCATGGGGTCCACGGGGGAATAGGTGGCTACACCTTC. V is TRBV4-1 and J is TRBJ1-2; D possibly corresponds to TRBD1 (5 bases). The CDR3 consists of 16 residues. The V gene's germline CDR1 is MGHRA and CDR2 YSYEKL. V lost 3 bases, J lost 7 bases, and 21 bases lay in between.

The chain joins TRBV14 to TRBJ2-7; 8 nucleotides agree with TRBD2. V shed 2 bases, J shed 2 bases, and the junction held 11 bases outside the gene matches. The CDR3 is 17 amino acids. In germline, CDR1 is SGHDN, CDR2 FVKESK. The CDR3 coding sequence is TGTGCCAGCAGCCAAACCCATATTAGCGGGAAGGCCTACGAGCAGTACTTC. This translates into CASSQTHISGKAYEQYF.

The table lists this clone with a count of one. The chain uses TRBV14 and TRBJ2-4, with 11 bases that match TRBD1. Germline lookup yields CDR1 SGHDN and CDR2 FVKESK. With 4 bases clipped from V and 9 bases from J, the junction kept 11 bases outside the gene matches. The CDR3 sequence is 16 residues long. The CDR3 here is CASSPDGQGARGIQYF. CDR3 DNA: TGTGCCAGCAGCCCCGATGGACAGGGGGCGCGGGGCATTCAGTACTTC. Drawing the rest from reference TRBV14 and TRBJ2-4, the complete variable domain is EAGVTQFPSHSVIEKGQTVTLRCDPISGHDNLYWYRRVMGKEIKFLLHFVKESKQDESGMPNNRFLAERTGGTYSTLKVQPAELEDSGVYFCASSPDGQGARGIQYFGAGTRLSVL.

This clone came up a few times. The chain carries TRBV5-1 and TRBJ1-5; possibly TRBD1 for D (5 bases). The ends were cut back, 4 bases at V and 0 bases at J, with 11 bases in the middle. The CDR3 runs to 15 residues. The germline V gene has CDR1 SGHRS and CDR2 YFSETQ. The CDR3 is CASSPGHISNQPQHF. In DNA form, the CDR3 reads TGCGCCAGCAGCCCCGGACACATTAGCAATCAGCCCCAGCATTTT.

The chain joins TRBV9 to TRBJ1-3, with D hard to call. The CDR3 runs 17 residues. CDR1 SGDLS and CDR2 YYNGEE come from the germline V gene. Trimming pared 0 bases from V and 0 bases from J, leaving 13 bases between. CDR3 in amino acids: CASSVASGEGSGNTIYF. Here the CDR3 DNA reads TGTGCCAGCAGCGTAGCGTCTGGTGAGGGCTCTGGAAACACCATATATTTT.

The CDR3: CATISHRVLTEAFF. DNA of the CDR3: TGTGCCACCATATCCCACAGGGTTCTAACTGAAGCTTTCTTT. The rearrangement links TRBV28 to TRBJ1-1; D perhaps matches TRBD1 (6 bases). The V gene lost 10 bases and the J gene lost 5 bases, with 20 bases spanning the gap. The CDR3 is made up of 14 amino acids. Germline V CDR1 and CDR2: MDHEN, SYDVKM.

CDR3 region: CASSEQGVTGELFF. The CDR3 nucleotides are TGCGCCAGCAGTGAGCAAGGGGTCACCGGGGAGCTGTTTTTT. The chain joins TRBV10-1 to TRBJ2-2; TRBD1 might be the D (5 bases). The length of the CDR3 is 14 residues. Trimming removed 2 bases at V and 4 bases at J, with 8 bases between. Germline loops: CDR1 WNHNN, CDR2 SYGVQD (reference sequence).

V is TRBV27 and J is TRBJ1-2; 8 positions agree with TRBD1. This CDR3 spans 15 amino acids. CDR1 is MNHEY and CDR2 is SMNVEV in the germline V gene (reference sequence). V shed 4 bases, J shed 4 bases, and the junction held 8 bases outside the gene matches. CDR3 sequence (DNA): TGTGCCAGCAGTTCATCCGGGACAGGTGGCTATGGCTACACCTTC. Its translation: CASSSSGTGGYGYTF.

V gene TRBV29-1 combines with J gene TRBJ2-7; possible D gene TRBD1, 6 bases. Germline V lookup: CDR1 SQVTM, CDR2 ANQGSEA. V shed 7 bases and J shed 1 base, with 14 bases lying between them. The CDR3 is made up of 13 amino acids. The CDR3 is CSAQPQGSYEQYF. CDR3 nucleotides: TGCAGCGCTCAGCCACAGGGATCCTACGAGCAGTACTTC.

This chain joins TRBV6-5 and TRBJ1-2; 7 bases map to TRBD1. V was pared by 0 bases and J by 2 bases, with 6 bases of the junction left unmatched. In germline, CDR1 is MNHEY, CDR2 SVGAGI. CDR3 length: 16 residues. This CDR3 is CASSYSYGTANYGYTF. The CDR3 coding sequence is TGTGCCAGCAGTTACTCCTACGGGACAGCGAACTATGGCTACACCTTC.

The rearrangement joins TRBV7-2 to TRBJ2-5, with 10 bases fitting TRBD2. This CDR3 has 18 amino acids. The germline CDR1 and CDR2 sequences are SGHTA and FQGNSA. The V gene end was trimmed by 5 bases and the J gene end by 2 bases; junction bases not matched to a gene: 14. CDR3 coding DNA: TGTGCCAGCAGCCCGACGTATAGGACTAGCGGATTGCAAGAGACCCAGTACTTC. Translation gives CASSPTYRTSGLQETQYF.

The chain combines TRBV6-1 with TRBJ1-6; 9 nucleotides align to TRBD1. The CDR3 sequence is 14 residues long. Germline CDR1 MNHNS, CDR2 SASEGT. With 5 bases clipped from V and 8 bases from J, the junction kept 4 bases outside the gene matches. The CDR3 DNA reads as TGTGCCAGCAGTCGGACAGGGGAAGATTCACCCCTCCACTTT. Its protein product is CASSRTGEDSPLHF.

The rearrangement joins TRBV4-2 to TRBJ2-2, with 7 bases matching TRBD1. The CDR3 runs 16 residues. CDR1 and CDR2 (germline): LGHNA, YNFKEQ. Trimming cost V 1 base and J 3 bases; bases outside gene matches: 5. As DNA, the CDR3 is TGTGCCAGCAGCCAAGTCCCCGACAGGGACACCGGGGAGCTGTTTTTT. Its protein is CASSQVPDRDTGELFF.

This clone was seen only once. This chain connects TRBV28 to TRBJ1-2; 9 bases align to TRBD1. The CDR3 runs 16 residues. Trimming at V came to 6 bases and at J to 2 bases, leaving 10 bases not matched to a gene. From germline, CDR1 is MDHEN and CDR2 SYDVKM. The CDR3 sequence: CASSLRWTGVNYGYTF. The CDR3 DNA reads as TGTGCCAGCAGCTTAAGATGGACAGGGGTAAACTATGGCTACACCTTC.

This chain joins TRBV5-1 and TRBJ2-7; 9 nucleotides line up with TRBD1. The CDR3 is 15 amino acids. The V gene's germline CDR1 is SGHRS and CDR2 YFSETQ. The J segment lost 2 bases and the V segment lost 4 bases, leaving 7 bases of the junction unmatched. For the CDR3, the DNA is TGCGCCAGCAGCGGGGGGACAGGGTCTCCCTACGAGCAGTACTTC. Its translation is CASSGGTGSPYEQYF.

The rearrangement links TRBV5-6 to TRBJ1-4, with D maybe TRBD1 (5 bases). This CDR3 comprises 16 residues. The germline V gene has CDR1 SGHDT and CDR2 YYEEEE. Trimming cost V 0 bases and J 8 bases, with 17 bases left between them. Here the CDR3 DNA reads TGTGCCAGCAGCTTGGGGCTTACGGGGGGAATCGAAAAACTGTTTTTT. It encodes CASSLGLTGGIEKLFF.

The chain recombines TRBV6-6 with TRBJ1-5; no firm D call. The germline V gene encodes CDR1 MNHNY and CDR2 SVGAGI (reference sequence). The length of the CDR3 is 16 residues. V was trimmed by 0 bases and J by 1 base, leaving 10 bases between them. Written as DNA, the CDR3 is TGTGCCAGCAGTTACTCGAGGGAGTCGAGCAATCAGCCCCAGCATTTT. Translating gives CASSYSRESSNQPQHF.

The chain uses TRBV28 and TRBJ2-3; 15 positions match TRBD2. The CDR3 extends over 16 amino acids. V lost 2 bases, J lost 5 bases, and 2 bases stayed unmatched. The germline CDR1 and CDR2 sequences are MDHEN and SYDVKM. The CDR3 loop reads CASSLGGLAGGDTQYF. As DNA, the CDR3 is TGTGCCAGCAGTTTAGGGGGACTAGCGGGAGGAGATACGCAGTATTTT.

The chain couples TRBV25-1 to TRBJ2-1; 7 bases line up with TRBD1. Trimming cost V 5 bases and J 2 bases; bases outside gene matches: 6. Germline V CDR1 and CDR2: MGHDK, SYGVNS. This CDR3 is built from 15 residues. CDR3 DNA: TGTGCCAGCAGTTTGACAGGGCCTACCTACAATGAGCAGTTCTTC. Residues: CASSLTGPTYNEQFF. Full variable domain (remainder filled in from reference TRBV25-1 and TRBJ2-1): EADIYQTPRYLVIGTGKKITLECSQTMGHDKMYWYQQDPGMELHLIHYSYGVNSTEKGDLSSESTVSRIRTEHFPLTLESARPSHTSQYLCASSLTGPTYNEQFFGPGTRLTVL.

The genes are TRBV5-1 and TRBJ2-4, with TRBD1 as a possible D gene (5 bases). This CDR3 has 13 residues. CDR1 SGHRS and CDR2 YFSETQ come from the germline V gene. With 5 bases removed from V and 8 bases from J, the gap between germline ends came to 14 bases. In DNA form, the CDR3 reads TGCGCCAGCAGTAGACGGCAGGGTGACATTCAGTACTTC. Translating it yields CASSRRQGDIQYF. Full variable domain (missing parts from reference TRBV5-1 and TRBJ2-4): KAGVTQTPRYLIKTRGQQVTLSCSPISGHRSVSWYQQTPGQGLQFLFEYFSETQRNKGNFPGRFSGRQFSNSRSEMNVSTLELGDSALYLCASSRRQGDIQYFGAGTRLSVL.

CDR3 sequence (DNA): TGTGCCAGCAGTGGCTTATCAGGGGGCAATGAGCAGTTCTTC. Protein: CASSGLSGGNEQFF. The chain couples TRBV6-1 to TRBJ2-1, with 7 bases lining up with TRBD1. The CDR3 length is 14 residues. J gave up 6 bases and V 4 bases, and 6 bases lay outside the gene matches. CDR1 is MNHNS and CDR2 is SASEGT in the germline V gene.

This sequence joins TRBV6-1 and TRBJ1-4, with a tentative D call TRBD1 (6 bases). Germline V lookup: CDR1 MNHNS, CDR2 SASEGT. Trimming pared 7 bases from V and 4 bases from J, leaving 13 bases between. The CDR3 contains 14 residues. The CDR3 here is CASIRNRDNEKLFF. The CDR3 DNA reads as TGTGCCAGCATCAGGAACAGGGATAATGAAAAACTGTTTTTT.

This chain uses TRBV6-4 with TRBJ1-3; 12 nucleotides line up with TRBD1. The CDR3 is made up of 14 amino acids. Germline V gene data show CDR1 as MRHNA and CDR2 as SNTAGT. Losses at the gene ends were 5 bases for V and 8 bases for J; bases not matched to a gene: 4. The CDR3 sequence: CASSPGQGADTIYF. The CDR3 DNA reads TGTGCCAGCAGTCCGGGACAGGGGGCAGACACCATATATTTT.

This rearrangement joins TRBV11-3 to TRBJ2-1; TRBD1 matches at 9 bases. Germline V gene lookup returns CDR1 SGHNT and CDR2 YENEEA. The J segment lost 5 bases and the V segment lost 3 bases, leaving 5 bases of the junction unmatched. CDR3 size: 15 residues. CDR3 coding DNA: TGTGCCAGCAGCTTGCCGGGACAGGGACACAATGAGCAGTTCTTC. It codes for CASSLPGQGHNEQFF.